The present T cell receptor (beta chain) was sequenced within a study of blood T cell repertoires in COVID-19 (dated by TCRdb to the early 2020s). Study-wide context: The collaborator samples originated in the United States, Italy and Spain and spanned the acute and convalescent phases of COVID-19. The material from the prospective study consisted of cDNA or gDNA derived from T cells, B-cell-depleted T cells, or PBMCs. The dataset comprised deeply sampled blood TCRbeta repertoires from subjects exposed to, actively infected with, or recovered from COVID-19. The repertoires were released in a freely available public database meant as a resource for research on the immune response to SARS-CoV-2. Samples were obtained from the ongoing ImmuneRACE study (first 160 participants) and from about 1,300 subjects provided by 6 global collaborators. Nearly every sample came with metadata listing a de-identified subject ID, COVID-19 status, age in years and sex. Where HLA class I and class II types were available, the types were taken from metadata supplied by the sample provider, not from assay-based typing.

Comments on this clone: Its target antigen remains unknown. It has no much larger one-base neighbor in the sample; base qualities were not kept.

TCRbeta CDR3 regions were amplified from genomic DNA by means of the immunoSEQ Assay, a bias-controlled multiplex PCR. Concerning the study's data processing: Nucleated cell counts per sample were estimated from amplification of reference gene primers within the assay. Sequence reads were collapsed and filtered to measure the absolute abundance of every unique TCRbeta CDR3 rearrangement. For each sample, productive Simpson clonality was calculated as the square root of Simpson's diversity index across productive rearrangements. Not all clones reach the TCRdb copy of this immuneACCESS table, which keeps in-frame sequences only. Checked studies attribute under half of the gap to unresolved V genes and leave the rest unexplained. V and J calls and clone size come straight from that table; D and trimming were deduced from the DNA. For this sample the table gives about 130,000 clones, of which 90% were detected only once. The biggest ten clones account for approximately 5% of the sample.

Trimming takes 4 bases from V and 3 bases from J, and the germline ends sit 4 bases apart. CDR1 and CDR2 are drawn from the germline V gene (reference sequence): SGHKS, YYEKEE. The CDR3 covers 11 residues, taking in both the cysteine and the phenylalanine. The only DNA kept is the CDR3, 33 bases in frame from the first base. At one collaborating source in Seattle, patients were enrolled during active infection and were followed longitudinally through the course of disease. Collaborating institutions collected whole blood in K2EDTA tubes following their own protocols. For TCRbeta analysis, collaborators shipped samples as frozen whole blood, isolated PBMCs, or DNA extracted from either of those sample types. Study-wide conclusions, independent of this receptor: Clinical and demographic metadata were provided uncurated, with the amount varying by source and participant.

Recombination connected TRBV5-5 to TRBJ2-5, with no reliable assignment of the D segment. This receptor was identified in a man in his fifties or sixties with COVID-19, enrolled during active disease. The specimen was peripheral blood. The encoded CDR3 is CASSPEETQYF. The DNA sequence is given as TGTGCCAGCAGCCCAGAAGAGACCCAGTACTTC.